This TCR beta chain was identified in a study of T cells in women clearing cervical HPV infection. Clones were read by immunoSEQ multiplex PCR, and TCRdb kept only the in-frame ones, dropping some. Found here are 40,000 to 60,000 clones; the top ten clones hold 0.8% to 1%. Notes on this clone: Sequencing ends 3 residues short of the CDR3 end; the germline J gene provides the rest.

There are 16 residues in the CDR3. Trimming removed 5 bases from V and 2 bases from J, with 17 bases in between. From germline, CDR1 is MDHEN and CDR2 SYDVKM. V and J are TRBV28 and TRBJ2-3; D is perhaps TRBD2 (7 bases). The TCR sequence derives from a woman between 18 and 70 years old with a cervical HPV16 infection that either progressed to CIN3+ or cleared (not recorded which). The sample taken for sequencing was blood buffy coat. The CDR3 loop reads CASSDLMRGLTDTQYF. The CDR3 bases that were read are TGTGCCAGCAGTGATCTCATGCGGGGGCTCACAGATACG.